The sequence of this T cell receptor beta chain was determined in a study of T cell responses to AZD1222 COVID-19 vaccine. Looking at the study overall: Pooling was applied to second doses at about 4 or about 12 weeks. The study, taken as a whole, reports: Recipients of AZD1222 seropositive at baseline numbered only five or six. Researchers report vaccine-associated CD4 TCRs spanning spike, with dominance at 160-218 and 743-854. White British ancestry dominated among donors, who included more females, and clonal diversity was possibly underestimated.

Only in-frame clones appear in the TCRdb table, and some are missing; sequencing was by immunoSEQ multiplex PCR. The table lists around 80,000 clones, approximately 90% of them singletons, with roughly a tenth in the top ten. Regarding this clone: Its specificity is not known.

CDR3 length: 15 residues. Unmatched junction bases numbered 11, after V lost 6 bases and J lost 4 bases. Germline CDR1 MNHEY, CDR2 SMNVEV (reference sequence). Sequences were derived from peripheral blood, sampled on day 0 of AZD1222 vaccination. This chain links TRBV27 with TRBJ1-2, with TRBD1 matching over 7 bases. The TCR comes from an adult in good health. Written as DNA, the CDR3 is TGTGCCAGCAGGGCGGGACAGCCCTATGGCTATGGCTACACCTTC. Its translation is CASRAGQPYGYGYTF.